These T cell receptor beta chains were read from a single sample in a study of shared clonotypes between healthy human individuals. Sequencing was performed with immunoSEQ multiplex PCR; in TCRdb, only in-frame clones are kept and a portion is missing. The table records around 980,000 clones, approximately 80% of them present only once. Sequenced material: memory CD4+ T cells from PBMCs. These receptors all stem from a man aged 18 to 35 in good health. Some clones in this sample may be carry-over from other donors' samples. CDR3s include the opening cysteine and the closing phenylalanine or tryptophan. D genes are given only for firm matches. The size field is filled for only some rows; it gives once, few, many or a size class.

d_gene | len | j_gene | abundance | v_gene | CDR3nt | CDR3aa
. | 17 | TRBJ2-1 | . | TRBV7-9 | TGTGCCAGCAGCTTTAAAGGGAGAGGGGACGGGGTCTTTTTACGGTTCTTC | CASSFKGRGDGVFLRFF
. | 12 | TRBJ2-5 | . | TRBV6-6 | TGTGCCGCCGGGGGGCGCCCCGAGACCCAGTACTTC | CAAGGRPETQYF
. | 16 | TRBJ2-5 | . | TRBV5-6 | TGTGCCAGCAGCTTAAAGCTGAGTGCAGCGGGAGAGACCCAGTACTTC | CASSLKLSAAGETQYF
. | 14 | TRBJ2-3 | . | TRBV6-5 | TGTGCCAGCAGTAACCCGGGCTACGCAGATACGCAGTATTTT | CASSNPGYADTQYF
TRBD1 | 15 | TRBJ1-5 | . | TRBV28 | TGTGCCAGCAGCTCCCCGGGACAGGGAACGGCGCCCCAGCATTTT | CASSSPGQGTAPQHF
. | 15 | TRBJ1-5 | . | TRBV5-8 | TGTGCCAGCAGCCCCCGGGTCAGGGGTTCTCAGCCCCAGCATTTT | CASSPRVRGSQPQHF
TRBD1 | 13 | TRBJ2-7 | . | TRBV30 | TGTGCCTGGGCCCCGGACAGGTTCTACGAGCAGTACTTC | CAWAPDRFYEQYF
TRBD2 | 16 | TRBJ2-1 | once | TRBV7-6 | TGTGCCAGCAGCACGGGACTAGCGGGAGCCAATGGTGAGCAGTTCTTC | CASSTGLAGANGEQFF
TRBD2 | 17 | TRBJ2-7 | once | TRBV5-1 | TGCGCCAGCAGCTGGACTAGCGGGAGGGCGGTTTCCTACGAGCAGTACTTC | CASSWTSGRAVSYEQYF
. | 15 | TRBJ1-1 | . | TRBV9 | TGTGCCAGCAGCGTAGGAGGCAGGGGGAACACTGAAGCTTTCTTT | CASSVGGRGNTEAFF
. | 15 | TRBJ2-5 | . | TRBV27 | TGTGCCAGCAGTTCAGGACAGACCCAAGAGACGACCCAGTACTTC | CASSSGQTQETTQYF
TRBD1 | 15 | TRBJ2-3 | . | TRBV15 | TGTGCCACCAGCAGGGACAGGGGGCGGGGGGATACGCAGTATTTT | CATSRDRGRGDTQYF
. | 12 | TRBJ1-2 | . | TRBV10-3 | TGTGCCATCAGTGAAATGGACTATGGCTACACCTTC | CAISEMDYGYTF
. | 12 | TRBJ2-7 | . | TRBV21-1 | TGTGCCAGCAGCCATTTTTTCTACGAGCAGTACTTC | CASSHFFYEQYF
TRBD2 | 16 | TRBJ2-1 | . | TRBV6-1 | TGTGCCAGCAGTGAATCGGGACTAGCGGGTGAAAATGAGCAGTTCTTC | CASSESGLAGENEQFF
. | 13 | TRBJ1-4 | . | TRBV28 | TGTGCCAGTCTCGACAGGCGGAATGAAAAACTGTTTTTT | CASLDRRNEKLFF
TRBD1 | 15 | TRBJ2-1 | . | TRBV5-5 | TGTGCCAGCAGCCCACCGGGACAGGGAGACAATGAGCAGTTCTTC | CASSPPGQGDNEQFF
. | 11 | TRBJ1-2 | . | TRBV29-1 | TGCAGCGTCACGGAGGACTATGGCTACACCTTC | CSVTEDYGYTF
TRBD2 | 14 | TRBJ2-1 | . | TRBV7-2 | TGTGCCAGCAGCTTAGTAGCGGGAGGAAATGAGCAGTTCTTC | CASSLVAGGNEQFF
. | 12 | TRBJ2-5 | . | TRBV29-1 | TGCAGCGCCCGTCCGGACCAAGAGACCCAGTACTTC | CSARPDQETQYF
. | 15 | TRBJ1-3 | . | TRBV6-5 | TGTGCCAGCAGACTCTCAGGGATCTCTGGAAACACCATATATTTT | CASRLSGISGNTIYF
. | 16 | TRBJ1-1 | . | TRBV7-2 | TGTGCCAGCAGCTTAGCGATGCAGGGTGGTTGGACTGAAGCTTTCTTT | CASSLAMQGGWTEAFF
. | 16 | TRBJ2-1 | . | TRBV5-6 | TGTGCCAGCAGCTTGGGGCCGGGACTGGCCGACAATGAGCAGTTCTTC | CASSLGPGLADNEQFF
TRBD2 | 14 | TRBJ2-7 | . | TRBV11-2 | TGTGCCAGCAGCTTAGGGCGGGAGGGCCGCGAGCAGTACTTC | CASSLGREGREQYF
. | 12 | TRBJ1-4 | . | TRBV25-1 | TGTGCCAGCAAGAGGGGTGAGGAAAAACTGTTTTTT | CASKRGEEKLFF
. | 13 | TRBJ1-4 | . | TRBV10-3 | TGTGCCATCAGAGACGGTTTGAATGAAAAACTGTTTTTT | CAIRDGLNEKLFF
. | 15 | TRBJ1-5 | . | TRBV15 | TGTGCCACCAGCAGAGACGGAGCCAGCAATCAGCCCCAGCATTTT | CATSRDGASNQPQHF
TRBD1 | 15 | TRBJ1-5 | . | TRBV6-6 | TGTGCCAGCAGTTACCCTACAGGGGGGAGGGGGCCCCAGCATTTT | CASSYPTGGRGPQHF
TRBD2 | 15 | TRBJ2-7 | . | TRBV7-2 | TGTGCCAGCAGCTTAGCTTGGGGGGGAGGCTACGAGCAGTACTTC | CASSLAWGGGYEQYF
TRBD1 | 14 | TRBJ1-1 | few | TRBV2 | TGTGCCACCGAGGGGAGGGGGCGCGGCACTGAAGCTTTCTTT | CATEGRGRGTEAFF
TRBD1 | 16 | TRBJ1-2 | . | TRBV27 | TGTGCCAGCAGTACCTACTCCGGGACAGGGACATATGGCTACACCTTC | CASSTYSGTGTYGYTF
TRBD1 | 15 | TRBJ2-3 | . | TRBV7-2 | TGTGCCAGCAGCTTCGCAGGGGGCAGAACAGATACGCAGTATTTT | CASSFAGGRTDTQYF
. | 13 | TRBJ1-1 | . | TRBV29-1 | TGCAGCACCGCGGGGGGCACGAACACTGAAGCTTTCTTT | CSTAGGTNTEAFF
. | 12 | TRBJ2-7 | . | TRBV28 | TGTGCCAGCGGCCTCGACAGCTACGAGCAGTACTTC | CASGLDSYEQYF
. | 10 | TRBJ2-5 | . | TRBV5-3 | TGTGCCGATACGGAAGAGACCCAGTACTTC | CADTEETQYF
TRBD1 | 13 | TRBJ1-5 | . | TRBV19 | TGTGCCAGTATGGGGACAGGGACTCAGCCCCAGCATTTT | CASMGTGTQPQHF